The clone carrying this T cell receptor beta chain has at least ten counts. The antigen remains unidentified. The record originates from a study of response to subunit inactivated influenza vaccine. Study-level points and caveats: There was a suggestion from the authors that each seasonal influenza vaccination recruits few new T cells.

TCRdb fed the RT-PCR reads into MiXCR, producing one record per CDR3 protein. The sample holds approximately 530,000 distinct CDR3 sequences, approximately 7.7% seen once. Per germline, CDR1 LGHDT and CDR2 YNNKEL (reference sequence). The length of the CDR3 is 16 residues. V lost 6 bases and J 5 bases, leaving 19 bases between the germline ends. The sequences come from PBMCs from blood, collected around 25 months after vaccination. The sequence was obtained from a man aged 45 to 70 who received an inactivated influenza vaccine. The V gene is TRBV3-1, the J gene TRBJ2-2; D call uncertain. CDR3 protein: CASSLRASEQTGELFF. CDR3 sequence (DNA): TGTGCCAGCAGTTTAAGGGCTAGTGAACAGACCGGGGAGCTGTTTTTT.